This T cell receptor (beta chain) was obtained from a study of blood T cell repertoires in COVID-19. Study details: Collection of acute and convalescent COVID-19 samples took place in the United States, Italy and Spain. PBMCs, B-cell-depleted T cells, or T cells were the source of the cDNA or gDNA that made up the material.

In the study's own analysis: Using reference gene primer amplification, nucleated cell counts were estimated. Only in-frame clones appear in the TCRdb table, and some are missing; sequencing was by immunoSEQ multiplex PCR. The V and J calls and the clone size are those of that table, but D and trimming were determined from the DNA. The sample records 43,000 or so clones, 87% being singletons. Germline-derived CDR1 and CDR2 are SGHRS and YFSETQ. The CDR3 consists of 14 residues. With 0 bases clipped from V and 5 bases from J, the junction kept 4 bases outside the gene matches. The V call is TRBV5-1, the J call TRBJ1-2, with 7 bases lining up with TRBD1. The sequencing sample was made of peripheral blood. This TCR came from a man aged 55 to 69 with active COVID-19. CDR3: CASSLEDRVYGYTF. CDR3 sequence (DNA): TGCGCCAGCAGCTTGGAAGACAGGGTTTATGGCTACACCTTC.